The sequence of this T cell receptor (beta chain) was determined in a study of PD-1 blockade in classical Hodgkin lymphoma. Produced via immunoSEQ multiplex PCR; TCRdb's table is partial and in-frame only. The repertoire holds nearly 25,000 clones, with about 70% as singletons. Time point described: cycle 4 day 1 (C4D1), after 5 to 7 weeks of nivolumab. Each and every patient relapsed after autologous stem cell transplantation, and patients got differing brentuximab vedotin exposure. The J segment lost 2 bases and the V segment lost 4 bases, leaving 5 bases of the junction unmatched. Germline V lookup: CDR1 MNHEY, CDR2 SVGAGI. This CDR3 spans 14 amino acids.

The sequencing here drew on peripheral blood mononuclear cells (PBMCs), taken before the fourth cycle of nivolumab. The TCR was taken from a human donor with classical Hodgkin lymphoma. The chain joins TRBV6-5 to TRBJ2-7; 7 nucleotides align to TRBD1. The DNA for the CDR3 is TGTGCCAGCAGTTCGACAGGGAGTCCCTACGAGCAGTACGTC. Its translation: CASSSTGSPYEQYV.